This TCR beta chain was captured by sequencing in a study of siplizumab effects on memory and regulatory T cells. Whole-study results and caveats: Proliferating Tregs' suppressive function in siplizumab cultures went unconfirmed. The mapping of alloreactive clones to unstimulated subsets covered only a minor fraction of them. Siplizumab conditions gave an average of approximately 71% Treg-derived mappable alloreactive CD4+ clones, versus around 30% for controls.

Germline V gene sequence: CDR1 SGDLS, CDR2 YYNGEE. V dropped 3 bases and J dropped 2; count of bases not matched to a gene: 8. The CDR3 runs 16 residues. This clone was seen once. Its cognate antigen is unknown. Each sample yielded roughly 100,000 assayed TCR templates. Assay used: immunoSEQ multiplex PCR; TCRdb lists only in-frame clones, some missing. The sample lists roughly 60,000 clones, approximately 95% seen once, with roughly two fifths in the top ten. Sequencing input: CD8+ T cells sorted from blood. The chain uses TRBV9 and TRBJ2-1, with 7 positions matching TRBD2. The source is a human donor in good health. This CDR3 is CASSGIGGSAYNEQFF. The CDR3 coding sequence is TGTGCCAGCAGCGGGATTGGCGGGAGCGCCTACAATGAGCAGTTCTTC.